Listed here are 18 T cell receptor beta chains from one sample, sequenced in a study of blood T cell repertoires in COVID-19 (dated by TCRdb to the early 2020s). Libraries were built with the immunoSEQ multiplex PCR assay. What TCRdb holds here is the immuneACCESS table cut down to in-frame rearrangements. Part of the clones is not present; checked against another copy, under half of the missing clones reflect an unresolved V gene, and the others are unexplained. The sample data list tens of thousands of clones, and 75% to 90% of these were observed just once. Roughly 15% of the sample lies in the top ten. Sequencing was performed on peripheral blood. All receptors derive from a woman older than 75 with active or convalescent COVID-19.

The V and J genes are TRBV28 and TRBJ2-7, with D possibly TRBD2 on 6 matching bases. Germline V gene sequence: CDR1 MDHEN, CDR2 SYDVKM. The length of the CDR3 is 18 residues. V lost 6 bases and J 2 bases, leaving 26 bases between the germline ends. For the CDR3, the DNA is TGTGCCAGCAGCTTTGAGCTGGGGGTTAGCGGAGGAACCTACGAGCAGTACTTC. This encodes CASSFELGVSGGTYEQYF.

The chain is built from TRBV19 and TRBJ1-4; a weak D match, TRBD1 (5 bases). The germline CDR1 and CDR2 sequences are LNHDA and SQIVND (reference sequence). The CDR3 is 16 residues long. Deletions cut 9 bases from V and 8 bases from J, with 25 bases between. The CDR3 loop reads CASAEPGLHGREKLFF. CDR3 nucleotide sequence: TGTGCCAGCGCGGAACCGGGACTTCACGGAAGAGAAAAACTGTTTTTT.

This chain links TRBV5-1 with TRBJ2-5; no reliable D call. CDR1 is SGHRS, CDR2 YFSETQ, per germline. The CDR3 consists of 13 residues. The ends were cut back, 4 bases at V and 5 bases at J, with 12 bases in the middle. In nucleotides, the CDR3 is TGCGCCAGCAGCCTACCCGAGTTGGAGACCCAGTACTTC. Encoded protein: CASSLPELETQYF. Based on the CDR3 plus reference TRBV5-1 and TRBJ2-5, the full variable domain is KAGVTQTPRYLIKTRGQQVTLSCSPISGHRSVSWYQQTPGQGLQFLFEYFSETQRNKGNFPGRFSGRQFSNSRSEMNVSTLELGDSALYLCASSLPELETQYFGPGTRLLVL.

This clone has only a few counts. This chain connects TRBV4-3 to TRBJ2-3; D possibly corresponds to TRBD2 (6 bases). With 2 bases removed from V and 5 bases from J, the gap between germline ends came to 14 bases. Per germline, CDR1 LGHNA and CDR2 YSLEER. The CDR3 has 15 residues. The CDR3 region is CASSQLGRGEDTQYF. The CDR3 nucleotides are TGCGCCAGCAGCCAATTGGGGCGGGGTGAAGATACGCAGTATTTT.

The gene calls are TRBV4-1 and TRBJ2-3; 9 bases agree with TRBD2. The ends lost 1 base at V and 3 bases at J; junction bases unmatched: 5. Germline-derived CDR1 and CDR2 are MGHRA and YSYEKL. This CDR3 has 16 residues. This CDR3 is CASSQAAGGPTDTQYF. DNA of the CDR3: TGCGCCAGCAGCCAAGCCGCGGGGGGGCCTACAGATACGCAGTATTTT.

The rearrangement uses TRBV19 and TRBJ1-2; tentative D call: TRBD1 (5 bases). This CDR3 region has 17 residues. CDR1 is LNHDA and CDR2 is SQIVND in the germline V gene (reference sequence). V lost 1 base and J lost 3, with 18 bases in between. The CDR3 sequence is CASSIGGRDNPHYGYTF. The DNA of the CDR3 is TGTGCCAGTAGTATAGGGGGCCGAGATAACCCCCACTATGGCTACACCTTC. Full variable domain (missing parts from reference TRBV19 and TRBJ1-2): DGGITQSPKYLFRKEGQNVTLSCEQNLNHDAMYWYRQDPGQGLRLIYYSQIVNDFQKGDIAEGYSVSREKKESFPLTVTSAQKNPTAFYLCASSIGGRDNPHYGYTFGSGTRLTVV.

This clone came up a few times. The chain employs TRBV28 and TRBJ1-6; D unresolved. V lost 3 bases, J lost 9 bases, and 21 bases lay in between. The germline V gene has CDR1 MDHEN and CDR2 SYDVKM. This CDR3 is built from 17 residues. The CDR3 protein is CASSLPFLQSEGSPLHF. The CDR3, as DNA: TGTGCCAGCAGTTTGCCCTTTCTCCAATCGGAGGGTTCACCCCTCCACTTT.

The J gene is TRBJ1-2, the V gene TRBV5-5; 10 bases fit TRBD1. CDR1 SGHKS and CDR2 YYEKEE come from the germline V gene (reference sequence). V lost 4 bases and J lost 6; bases outside the gene matches: 12. The CDR3 runs 16 residues. This chain's CDR3 is CASSLPRTGGGDGYTF. In nucleotides, the CDR3 is TGTGCCAGCAGCCTCCCTCGGACAGGGGGTGGAGATGGCTACACCTTC.

The J gene is TRBJ2-5, the V gene TRBV11-2, with D maybe TRBD2 (6 bases). The CDR3 loop spans 13 amino acids. The ends were cut back, 3 bases at V and 5 bases at J, with 10 bases in the middle. Germline CDR1 is SGHAT and CDR2 is FQNNGV. The CDR3 bases are TGTGCCAGCAGCTTGACTAGTGATGAGACCCAGTACTTC. This translates into CASSLTSDETQYF. Using reference TRBV11-2 and TRBJ2-5 for the parts outside the CDR3, the full variable domain is EAGVAQSPRYKIIEKRQSVAFWCNPISGHATLYWYQQILGQGPKLLIQFQNNGVVDDSQLPKDRFSAERLKGVDSTLKIQPAKLEDSAVYLCASSLTSDETQYFGPGTRLLVL.

The gene calls are TRBV7-2 and TRBJ2-7, with 9 bases aligning to TRBD1. Germline loops: CDR1 SGHTA, CDR2 FQGNSA. The V and J ends lost 5 bases and 7 bases, in that order; junction bases with no gene match: 6. This CDR3 is 13 amino acids long. The DNA for the CDR3 is TGTGCCAGCAGCCCCGGGACAGGGTTAGAGCAGTACTTC. Translated: CASSPGTGLEQYF.

The V call is TRBV18, the J call TRBJ1-6; D remains unclear. Germline V gives CDR1 KGHSH, CDR2 LQKENI. The CDR3 spans 11 residues. V shed 8 bases and J shed 7 bases, with 6 bases lying between them. Here the CDR3 DNA reads TGTGCCAGCACAGAGAATTCACCCCTCCACTTT. Amino acids: CASTENSPLHF. Together with reference TRBV18 and TRBJ1-6, the CDR3 gives the full variable domain: NAGVMQNPRHLVRRRGQEARLRCSPMKGHSHVYWYRQLPEEGLKFMVYLQKENIIDESGMPKERFSAEFPKEGPSILRIQQVVRGDSAAYFCASTENSPLHFGNGTRLTVT.

V and J are TRBV27 and TRBJ2-5; 9 bases are a match to TRBD1. The CDR3 is 15 residues long. CDR1 and CDR2 (germline): MNHEY, SMNVEV (reference sequence). V shed 5 bases and J 5 bases; nucleotides not matched to a gene: 9. CDR3 coding DNA: TGTGCCAGCAGTCCACAGGGGGCGGTGAGGGAGACCCAGTACTTC. This sequence encodes CASSPQGAVRETQYF.

This clone was counted a few times. The gene calls are TRBV7-2 and TRBJ2-7; 8 positions match TRBD2. The CDR3 has 14 amino acids. Germline V gene lookup returns CDR1 SGHTA and CDR2 FQGNSA. The V segment lost 4 bases and the J segment 7 bases; nucleotides outside the gene matches: 9. CDR3 region: CASSSPGGPGEQYF. The CDR3 coding sequence is TGTGCCAGCAGCTCCCCGGGGGGGCCGGGTGAGCAGTACTTC.

The chain has TRBV2 and TRBJ1-2, with a tentative D call TRBD1 (5 bases). The CDR3 has 11 residues. CDR1 is SNHLY, CDR2 FYNNEI, per germline. Trimming pared 6 bases from V and 8 bases from J, leaving 10 bases between. The CDR3 DNA follows: TGTGCCAGCAGACAGGTACGGGGCTACACCTTC. Translating gives CASRQVRGYTF.

The J gene is TRBJ1-2, the V gene TRBV28, with 7 bases identical to TRBD1. Germline V lookup: CDR1 MDHEN, CDR2 SYDVKM. This CDR3 has 14 amino acids. The ends lost 6 bases at V and 5 bases at J; junction bases unmatched: 9. Written as DNA, the CDR3 is TGTGCCAGCAGGGGACAGTGGGCTGAGTATGGCTACACCTTC. Residues: CASRGQWAEYGYTF.

The V gene is TRBV7-2, the J gene TRBJ2-5; D is possibly TRBD2 (6 bases). CDR3 length: 15 amino acids. Trimming shortened V by 1 base and J by 10 bases, and 19 bases separated the two germline ends. Germline V gives CDR1 SGHTA, CDR2 FQGNSA. Here the CDR3 DNA reads TGTGCCAGCAGCTTAGTGGCGGGACCCCCCCAAGGCCAGTACTTC. Protein: CASSLVAGPPQGQYF.

The rearrangement uses TRBV27 and TRBJ2-6; 10 nucleotides align to TRBD1. Trimming removed 5 bases from V and 1 base from J; junction bases left unmatched: 8. This CDR3 region has 18 residues. Germline V lookup: CDR1 MNHEY, CDR2 SMNVEV (reference sequence). DNA of the CDR3: TGTGCCAGCAGTCCTAAGACAGGGGGCTTGTCTGGGGCCAACGTCCTGACTTTC. Amino acid sequence: CASSPKTGGLSGANVLTF.

V gene TRBV5-1 combines with J gene TRBJ2-2; 7 positions agree with TRBD2. This CDR3 region has 23 residues. Germline V gene data show CDR1 as SGHRS and CDR2 as YFSETQ. V shed 0 bases and J 4 bases; nucleotides not matched to a gene: 27. CDR3 loop: CASSLGLAPSPRGRGYGTGELFF. The CDR3 DNA reads TGCGCCAGCAGCTTGGGGCTAGCCCCTAGTCCACGGGGGAGGGGTTACGGCACCGGGGAGCTGTTTTTT.